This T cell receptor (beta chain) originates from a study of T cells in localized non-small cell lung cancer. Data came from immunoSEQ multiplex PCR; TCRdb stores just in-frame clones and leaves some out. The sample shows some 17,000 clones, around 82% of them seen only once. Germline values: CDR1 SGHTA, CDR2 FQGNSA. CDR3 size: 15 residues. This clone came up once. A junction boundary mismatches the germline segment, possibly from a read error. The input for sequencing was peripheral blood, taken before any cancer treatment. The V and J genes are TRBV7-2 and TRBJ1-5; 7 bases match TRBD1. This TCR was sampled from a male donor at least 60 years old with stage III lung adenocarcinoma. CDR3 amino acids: CASSLASQGNQPQHF. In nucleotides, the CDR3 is TGTGCCAGCAGCCTAGCATCACAGGGGAATCAGCCCCAGCATTTT.